This TCR beta chain was obtained from a study of blood T cell repertoires in COVID-19. Study as a whole: PBMCs, B-cell-depleted T cells, or T cells provided the cDNA or gDNA that made up the material.

The V gene lost 4 bases and the J gene lost 3 bases, with 7 bases spanning the gap. CDR1 is MNHEY, CDR2 SVGAGI, per germline. This CDR3 has 13 residues. The data were produced by immunoSEQ multiplex PCR, yet TCRdb's version contains in-frame clones alone and is incomplete. The sample has under 250,000 clones; about 92% are singletons. The material sequenced was peripheral blood. The chain uses TRBV6-5 and TRBJ1-5; D might be TRBD1 (5 bases). The TCR was taken from a man aged 25-40 years with acute or convalescent COVID-19. CDR3 sequence reads: CASSLQVNQPQHF. CDR3 coding DNA: TGTGCCAGCAGTTTACAGGTCAATCAGCCCCAGCATTTT.